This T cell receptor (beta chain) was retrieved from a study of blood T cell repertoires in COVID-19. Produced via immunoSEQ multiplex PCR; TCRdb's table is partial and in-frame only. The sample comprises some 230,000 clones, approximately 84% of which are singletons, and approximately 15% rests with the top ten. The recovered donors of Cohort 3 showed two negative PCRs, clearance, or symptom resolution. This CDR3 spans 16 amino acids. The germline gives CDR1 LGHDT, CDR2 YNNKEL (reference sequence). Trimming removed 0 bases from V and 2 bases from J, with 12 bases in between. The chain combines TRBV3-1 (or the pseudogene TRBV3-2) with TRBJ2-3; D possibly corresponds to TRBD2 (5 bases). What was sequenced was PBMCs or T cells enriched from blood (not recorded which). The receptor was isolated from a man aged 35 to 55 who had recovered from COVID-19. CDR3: CASSQEERRNTDTQYF. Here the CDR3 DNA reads TGTGCCAGCAGCCAAGAGGAGCGGAGAAACACAGATACGCAGTATTTT.